Sequencing of this T cell receptor beta chain was carried out in a study of blood T cell repertoires in COVID-19. Study background: Italy, Spain and the United States were the sources of the convalescent and acute COVID-19 samples. Nucleic acid was either cDNA or gDNA, and it came from T cells, B-cell-depleted T cells, or PBMCs.

This table comes from immunoSEQ multiplex PCR, and its TCRdb copy is limited to in-frame clones, with some not included. Among 250,000 to 350,000 clones listed, 85% to 90% were seen once. The germline V gene has CDR1 SGDLS and CDR2 YYNGEE. CDR3 length: 14 residues. The V end lost 3 bases, the J end lost 8 bases, and 14 bases lay between the germline ends. The material sequenced was peripheral blood. The chain combines TRBV9 with TRBJ1-4; possibly TRBD1 for D (6 bases). The receptor comes from a woman aged 25 to 45 with COVID-19, enrolled during active disease. Here the CDR3 DNA reads TGTGCCAGCAGCGCCGACAGGACTGGCGAAAAACTGTTTTTT. This codes for CASSADRTGEKLFF.